This entry lists 25 T cell receptor beta chains sequenced from one sample in a study of blood T cell repertoires in COVID-19. TCRdb's copy holds only in-frame clones and misses some; the assay was immunoSEQ multiplex PCR. The sample records about 240,000 clones, about 89% being singletons. Sequencing was done on a sample of PBMCs or T cells enriched from blood (not recorded which). Every receptor here comes from a woman aged 25 to 39 who had recovered from COVID-19.

This chain joins TRBV30 and TRBJ1-1; D gene unclear. V was shortened by 2 bases and J by 6 bases, with 7 bases between the two germline ends. This CDR3 contains 11 residues. Germline lookup yields CDR1 GTSNPN and CDR2 SVGIG (reference sequence). CDR3 DNA sequence: TGTGCCTGGAGTCGAGGCGCTGAAGCTTTCTTT. This codes for CAWSRGAEAFF. The whole variable domain, filled in from reference TRBV30 and TRBJ1-1, reads SQTIHQWPATLVQPVGSPLSLECTVEGTSNPNLYWYRQAAGRGLQLLFYSVGIGQISSEVPQNLSASRPQDRQFILSSKKLLLSDSGFYLCAWSRGAEAFFGQGTRLTVV.

The J gene is TRBJ1-3, the V gene TRBV5-1; D gene ambiguous. From germline, CDR1 is SGHRS and CDR2 YFSETQ. The V and J ends lost 4 bases and 3 bases respectively, with 11 bases between them. The CDR3 sequence is 14 residues long. The CDR3 loop is CASSKEPGGNTIYF. The DNA of the CDR3 is TGCGCCAGCAGCAAGGAACCAGGTGGAAACACCATATATTTT.

This clone came up a few times. The J gene is TRBJ1-4, the V gene TRBV15; 9 positions agree with TRBD1. The CDR3 extends over 16 amino acids. The V and J ends lost 1 base and 4 bases, in that order; junction bases with no gene match: 4. The germline CDR1 and CDR2 sequences are LNHNV and YYDKDF (reference sequence). The CDR3 region has the DNA TGTGCCACCAGCAGAGTTACGGGACAGGGTAATGAAAAACTGTTTTTT. Translating it yields CATSRVTGQGNEKLFF. The full variable domain, its missing parts supplied by reference TRBV15 and TRBJ1-4, is DAMVIQNPRYQVTQFGKPVTLSCSQTLNHNVMYWYQQKSSQAPKLLFHYYDKDFNNEADTPDNFQSRRPNTSFCFLDIRSPGLGDTAMYLCATSRVTGQGNEKLFFGSGTQLSVL.

As concerns this clone: This CDR3 is also generated by other DNA sequences in the sample. The V gene is TRBV5-1, the J gene TRBJ1-1; D is uncertain. Germline V gene lookup returns CDR1 SGHRS and CDR2 YFSETQ. V lost 4 bases and J lost 0, with 7 bases in between. The CDR3 loop spans 13 amino acids. CDR3 sequence reads: CASSPGMNTEAFF. CDR3 coding DNA: TGCGCCAGCAGCCCGGGGATGAACACTGAAGCTTTCTTT.

This chain links TRBV5-6 with TRBJ2-5; 7 bases map to TRBD2. Trimming removed 0 bases from V and 5 bases from J; junction bases left unmatched: 7. The CDR3 covers 15 residues. CDR1 and CDR2 from the germline V gene are SGHDT and YYEEEE. The CDR3 sequence: CASSLVASGRETQYF. The CDR3 bases are TGTGCCAGCAGCTTGGTGGCTAGCGGCCGTGAGACCCAGTACTTC.

The J gene is TRBJ2-1, the V gene TRBV5-1, with 10 bases lining up with TRBD2. The CDR3 length is 15 residues. The germline gives CDR1 SGHRS, CDR2 YFSETQ. V lost 0 bases to trimming and J lost 5 bases; unmatched junction nucleotides: 2. CDR3 nucleotides: TGCGCCAGCAGCTTGGAACTAGCGGGAAACAATGAGCAGTTCTTC. It is translated as CASSLELAGNNEQFF.

Only one count was recorded for this clone. In DNA form, the CDR3 reads TGTGCCAGCAGTTTATCCCCCCTACTAGCGGGGAACACCGGGGAGCTGTTTTTT. Translated, it gives CASSLSPLLAGNTGELFF. The chain couples TRBV27 to TRBJ2-2, with 9 bases lining up with TRBD2. V dropped 0 bases and J dropped 1; count of bases not matched to a gene: 6. Per the germline V gene, CDR1 is MNHEY and CDR2 is SMNVEV (reference sequence). CDR3 length: 18 amino acids.

The chain recombines TRBV10-3 with TRBJ2-2; 8 bases fit TRBD2. The V and J ends lost 11 bases and 4 bases, in that order; junction bases with no gene match: 3. The CDR3 is 12 residues long. Germline V gene sequence: CDR1 ENHRY, CDR2 SYGVKD. In nucleotides, the CDR3 is TGTGCCTCCGCGGGGGGCACCGGGGAGCTGTTTTTT. The encoded protein is CASAGGTGELFF.

The chain is built from TRBV7-2 and TRBJ1-1; D possibly corresponds to TRBD1 (5 bases). Per germline, CDR1 SGHTA and CDR2 FQGNSA. The CDR3 extends over 13 amino acids. Deletions cut 0 bases from V and 8 bases from J, with 10 bases between. DNA of the CDR3: TGTGCCAGCAGCTTAGCGGGGCAGGGCGAAGCTTTCTTT. It translates to CASSLAGQGEAFF. Complete variable domain (other parts from reference TRBV7-2 and TRBJ1-1): GAGVSQSPSNKVTEKGKDVELRCDPISGHTALYWYRQSLGQGLEFLIYFQGNSAPDKSGLPSDRFSAERTGGSVSTLTIQRTQQEDSAVYLCASSLAGQGEAFFGQGTRLTVV.

The genes are TRBV24-1 and TRBJ1-2; 8 bases align to TRBD1. V lost 9 bases to trimming and J lost 0 bases; unmatched junction nucleotides: 2. This CDR3 is built from 13 residues. Looked up from germline, CDR1 is KGHDR and CDR2 is SFDVKD. The CDR3 nucleotides are TGTGCCACCCGGGACAGGTCTAACTATGGCTACACCTTC. This encodes CATRDRSNYGYTF.

The chain is built from TRBV4-1 and TRBJ1-1; 12 nucleotides agree with TRBD1. Germline assignment: CDR1 MGHRA and CDR2 YSYEKL. The junction had 13 bases not matched to a gene; V was cut back by 2 bases and J by 0 bases. This CDR3 is built from 20 residues. The CDR3: CASSQTTGPGQGALNTEAFF. The DNA of the CDR3 is TGCGCCAGCAGCCAAACAACGGGACCGGGACAGGGGGCTTTGAACACTGAAGCTTTCTTT.

This clone was seen a single time. The J gene is TRBJ1-1, the V gene TRBV18, with D perhaps matching TRBD1 (6 bases). Per the germline V gene, CDR1 is KGHSH and CDR2 is LQKENI. This CDR3 region has 18 residues. The V end was cut by 3 bases, the J end by 0 bases, with 20 bases between. The CDR3 region is CASSPFPNRGGMNTEAFF. For the CDR3, the DNA is TGTGCCAGCTCACCCTTCCCGAATAGAGGGGGTATGAACACTGAAGCTTTCTTT.

This sequence joins TRBV28 and TRBJ1-4, with 9 bases lining up with TRBD1. This CDR3 comprises 17 residues. Germline trimming cut 3 bases from V and 2 bases from J; bases unmatched to any gene: 7. Germline lookup yields CDR1 MDHEN and CDR2 SYDVKM. The CDR3 nucleotides are TGTGCCAGCAGTTTTTCAACAGGGGGCTGGACTAATGAAAAACTGTTTTTT. This codes for CASSFSTGGWTNEKLFF.

The chain is built from TRBV7-9 and TRBJ2-2; 7 positions match TRBD1. V lost 5 bases to trimming and J lost 6 bases; unmatched junction nucleotides: 6. Per the germline V gene, CDR1 is SEHNR and CDR2 is FQNEAQ (reference sequence). The CDR3 extends over 14 amino acids. In nucleotides, the CDR3 is TGTGCCAGCAGCAACAGGGGAGTGGCCGGGGAGCTGTTTTTT. Translation gives CASSNRGVAGELFF. The full variable domain, rest sourced from reference TRBV7-9 and TRBJ2-2, is DTGVSQNPRHKITKRGQNVTFRCDPISEHNRLYWYRQTLGQGPEFLTYFQNEAQLEKSRLLSDRFSAERPKGSFSTLEIQRTEQGDSAMYLCASSNRGVAGELFFGEGSRLTVL.

CDR3 DNA: TGTGCCACCAGGGACTGGGCCGGGGCCTACGAGCAGTACTTC. This sequence encodes CATRDWAGAYEQYF. The V call is TRBV7-2, the J call TRBJ2-7, with D possibly being TRBD2 (6 bases). This CDR3 is built from 14 residues. Trimming left V 10 bases short and J 2 bases short, with 18 bases between. From germline, CDR1 is SGHTA and CDR2 FQGNSA.

This clone was found once. The V call is TRBV19, the J call TRBJ1-5; D remains unclear. The V and J ends lost 0 bases and 0 bases respectively, with 12 bases between them. This CDR3 comprises 17 residues. Germline CDR1 is LNHDA and CDR2 is SQIVND (reference sequence). The CDR3 DNA reads as TGTGCCAGTAGTATAGATCTGGCAGGCCATAGCAATCAGCCCCAGCATTTT. This gives the protein CASSIDLAGHSNQPQHF.

The chain couples TRBV19 to TRBJ2-7; 8 bases fit TRBD2. The germline V gene has CDR1 LNHDA and CDR2 SQIVND (reference sequence). The CDR3 is 15 amino acids. V was pared by 5 bases and J by 2 bases, with 8 bases of the junction left unmatched. The CDR3 nucleotides are TGTGCCAGTAGTGTTTTAGCGGGGCTTGCCTACGAGCAGTACTTC. Protein sequence: CASSVLAGLAYEQYF.

This chain joins TRBV5-1 and TRBJ2-7; TRBD1 matches 7 bases. CDR3 length: 14 amino acids. Germline CDR1 and CDR2: SGHRS and YFSETQ. J lost 4 bases, V lost 4 bases, and 8 bases had no gene match. CDR3 sequence reads: CASSGPGQTYEQYF. CDR3 in DNA: TGCGCCAGCAGCGGTCCGGGACAGACTTACGAGCAGTACTTC.

V and J are TRBV10-3 and TRBJ1-6, with 7 bases identical to TRBD1. Unmatched junction bases numbered 8, after V lost 3 bases and J lost 9 bases. The CDR3 extends over 15 amino acids. The germline CDR1 and CDR2 sequences are ENHRY and SYGVKD. CDR3 protein: CAISDTTGVPSPLHF. The CDR3 DNA follows: TGTGCCATCAGTGATACCACAGGGGTACCTTCACCCCTCCACTTT.

This clone has only one observation. The DNA for the CDR3 is TGTGCCAGCAGCGTAGCTGCGAACTTAATATATGGCTACACCTTC. It codes for CASSVAANLIYGYTF. This chain connects TRBV9 to TRBJ1-2; the D is unclear. V was pared by 0 bases and J by 5 bases, with 14 bases between. Germline V gene data show CDR1 as SGDLS and CDR2 as YYNGEE. The CDR3 sequence is 15 residues long.

V usage is TRBV7-9 and J usage is TRBJ1-4, with TRBD1 as a possible D gene (5 bases). This CDR3 contains 14 residues. V was pared by 5 bases and J by 8 bases, with 15 bases between. Looked up from germline, CDR1 is SEHNR and CDR2 is FQNEAQ (reference sequence). In DNA form, the CDR3 reads TGTGCCAGCAGCAAGACGGGGGGTGGGGAAAAACTGTTTTTT. It specifies CASSKTGGGEKLFF.

The chain uses TRBV7-2 and TRBJ2-2; 9 bases line up with TRBD2. The CDR3 loop spans 15 amino acids. From germline, CDR1 is SGHTA and CDR2 FQGNSA. The ends lost 1 base at V and 5 bases at J; junction bases unmatched: 2. CDR3 bases: TGTGCCAGCAGCTTAGGCGGGAGGGGAACCGGGGAGCTGTTTTTT. Residues: CASSLGGRGTGELFF.

This clone appeared a single time. J is TRBJ2-1 and V is TRBV7-9; D is possibly TRBD2 (6 bases). From germline, CDR1 is SEHNR and CDR2 FQNEAQ (reference sequence). This CDR3 region has 16 residues. With 2 bases removed from V and 0 bases from J, the gap between germline ends came to 11 bases. The CDR3 DNA is TGTGCCAGCAGCTTAAATAGCGGCCCCTCCTACAATGAGCAGTTCTTC. Its translation is CASSLNSGPSYNEQFF. The complete variable domain, with remaining parts taken from reference TRBV7-9 and TRBJ2-1, reads DTGVSQNPRHKITKRGQNVTFRCDPISEHNRLYWYRQTLGQGPEFLTYFQNEAQLEKSRLLSDRFSAERPKGSFSTLEIQRTEQGDSAMYLCASSLNSGPSYNEQFFGPGTRLTVL.

This clone was seen a single time. V and J are TRBV4-2 and TRBJ1-2; the match to TRBD1 covers 7 bases. The V gene's germline CDR1 is LGHNA and CDR2 YNFKEQ. The V gene end was trimmed by 0 bases and the J gene end by 4 bases; junction bases not matched to a gene: 5. This CDR3 is built from 15 residues. DNA for the CDR3: TGTGCCAGCAGCCAAGATCTCGGGACAGCCTATGGCTACACCTTC. Protein: CASSQDLGTAYGYTF.

The chain is built from TRBV24-1 and TRBJ1-2; 9 bases are a match to TRBD1. Germline V gene data show CDR1 as KGHDR and CDR2 as SFDVKD. This CDR3 spans 16 amino acids. The J segment lost 8 bases and the V segment lost 4 bases, leaving 13 bases of the junction unmatched. The CDR3 nucleotides read TGTGCCACCAGTGAGCATACCGGGACAGGGTCAAGCGGCTACACCTTC. Encoded protein: CATSEHTGTGSSGYTF.